Below, 20 T cell receptor beta chains from the same sample are listed, as sequenced in a study of control samples from healthy donors and cancer patients. Using immunoSEQ multiplex PCR, the repertoire was profiled, and TCRdb retains in-frame clones only, with some absent. The repertoire has around 150,000 clones, approximately 86% of them found once; the top ten carry over 1.5%. Input material: blood. Every receptor here comes from a man aged 18 to 35 in good health.

The chain combines TRBV10-3 with TRBJ2-2; D may be TRBD1 (6 bases). CDR1 is ENHRY, CDR2 SYGVKD, per germline. The CDR3 contains 13 residues. Trimming removed 3 bases from V and 10 bases from J, with 12 bases in between. DNA for the CDR3: TGTGCCATCAGTGATTCGACAGGAGAGGAGCTGTTTTTT. It is translated as CAISDSTGEELFF.

This clone was seen only once. The identical CDR3 is also encoded by other nucleotide sequences in the sample. The chain carries TRBV7-3 and TRBJ2-3; possibly TRBD2 for D (6 bases). The CDR3 spans 15 residues. Germline CDR1 and CDR2: SGHTA and FQGTGA. Trimming left V 5 bases short and J 1 base short, with 13 bases between. The CDR3 region is CASSPTGGGTDTQYF. CDR3 bases: TGTGCCAGCAGCCCGACCGGCGGGGGCACAGATACGCAGTATTTT. Variable domain in full (rest from reference TRBV7-3 and TRBJ2-3): GAGVSQTPSNKVTEKGKYVELRCDPISGHTALYWYRQSLGQGPEFLIYFQGTGAADDSGLPNDRFFAVRPEGSVSTLKIQRTERGDSAVYLCASSPTGGGTDTQYFGPGTRLTVL.

This clone appeared a few times. The rearrangement uses TRBV7-2 and TRBJ1-1; 10 bases are a match to TRBD1. V shed 7 bases and J 3 bases; nucleotides not matched to a gene: 20. The germline CDR1 and CDR2 sequences are SGHTA and FQGNSA. The CDR3 has 19 residues. CDR3 in DNA: TGTGCCAGCAAGGGGGAGTGGACAGGGGGATGGTTGAGGGACACTGAAGCTTTCTTT. This codes for CASKGEWTGGWLRDTEAFF.

The V gene is TRBV3-1 (or the pseudogene TRBV3-2), the J gene TRBJ2-3; D unclear. V was shortened by 4 bases and J by 0 bases, with 8 bases between the two germline ends. The germline gives CDR1 LGHDT, CDR2 YNNKEL (reference sequence). This CDR3 contains 14 residues. DNA of the CDR3: TGTGCCAGCAGCCTCCAGCCGAGCACAGATACGCAGTATTTT. Translation gives CASSLQPSTDTQYF.

This clone was seen once. The rearrangement uses TRBV18 and TRBJ2-3; D uncertain. The germline V and J ends were trimmed by 3 bases and 2 bases, with 12 bases remaining between them. The CDR3 length is 15 residues. Germline CDR1 reads KGHSH; CDR2 reads LQKENI. CDR3 sequence: CASSPQAGATDTQYF. The CDR3, as DNA: TGTGCCAGCTCACCGCAGGCAGGAGCCACAGATACGCAGTATTTT.

This clone appeared once. The chain links TRBV15 to TRBJ2-7, with D perhaps TRBD1 (5 bases). V lost 4 bases, J lost 0 bases, and 10 bases lay in between. From germline, CDR1 is LNHNV and CDR2 YYDKDF (reference sequence). The CDR3 sequence is 14 residues long. CDR3 sequence: CATSTMTASYEQYF. The DNA for the CDR3 is TGTGCCACCAGCACCATGACAGCCTCCTACGAGCAGTACTTC.

The chain links TRBV5-1 to TRBJ1-3; D might be TRBD1 (6 bases). This CDR3 spans 18 amino acids. CDR1 and CDR2 (germline): SGHRS, YFSETQ. V was shortened by 0 bases and J by 12 bases, with 28 bases between the two germline ends. Here the CDR3 reads CASSLGLQGWNGMDSIYF. The CDR3 nucleotides are TGCGCCAGCAGCTTGGGATTACAAGGTTGGAATGGAATGGACAGCATATATTTT.

The chain uses TRBV14 and TRBJ1-2; D gene ambiguous. The CDR3 has 17 residues. CDR1 and CDR2 (germline): SGHDN, FVKESK. The V end lost 1 base, the J end lost 3 bases, and 18 bases lay between the germline ends. CDR3 protein: CASSQAPAASFYYGYTF. DNA for the CDR3: TGTGCCAGCAGCCAAGCCCCAGCTGCCTCCTTCTACTATGGCTACACCTTC.

This chain joins TRBV28 and TRBJ1-5; D not resolved. This CDR3 is 15 amino acids long. Trimming shortened V by 5 bases and J by 1 base, and 12 bases separated the two germline ends. Germline loops: CDR1 MDHEN, CDR2 SYDVKM. The CDR3 coding sequence is TGTGCCAGCAGTACACAAGGACCGAGCAATCAGCCCCAGCATTTT. Encoded protein: CASSTQGPSNQPQHF.

The chain recombines TRBV24-1 with TRBJ2-1, with TRBD2 matching over 7 bases. The CDR3 runs 17 residues. Germline-derived CDR1 and CDR2 are KGHDR and SFDVKD. After removal of 3 bases from V and 0 bases from J, the junction contained 7 bases not matched to a gene. CDR3 sequence (DNA): TGTGCCACCAGTGATAGCCCCGCGGGGGACTCCTACAATGAGCAGTTCTTC. Protein product: CATSDSPAGDSYNEQFF.

The V and J genes are TRBV6-6 and TRBJ1-2, with 7 bases identical to TRBD1. The CDR3 is 16 amino acids. The germline V gene has CDR1 MNHNY and CDR2 SVGAGI (reference sequence). The V segment lost 4 bases and the J segment 7 bases; nucleotides outside the gene matches: 15. The CDR3 region has the DNA TGTGCCAGCAGTTCCTCCACATCGAGAGGGGGCATTGGCTACACCTTC. Protein: CASSSSTSRGGIGYTF.

The chain has TRBV2 and TRBJ2-3; 14 positions match TRBD2. This CDR3 has 16 amino acids. The J segment lost 1 base and the V segment lost 6 bases, leaving 3 bases of the junction unmatched. Germline CDR1 and CDR2: SNHLY and FYNNEI. CDR3 DNA sequence: TGTGCCAGCAGGGAGGGACTAGCGGGGGGCACAGATACGCAGTATTTT. Its protein is CASREGLAGGTDTQYF.

About this clone itself: Other DNA sequences in this sample translate to the same CDR3. This chain joins TRBV12-3 or TRBV12-4 and TRBJ2-7; D unresolved. The CDR3 length is 11 residues. The V gene lost 3 bases and the J gene lost 1 base, with 1 base spanning the gap. This chain's CDR3 is CASSFSYEQYF. In DNA, the CDR3 is TGTGCCAGCAGTTTTTCCTACGAGCAGTACTTC.

A remark on this clone: At one end the junction does not follow the germline gene, possibly because of a read error. The rearrangement joins TRBV7-7 to TRBJ2-2, with 8 nucleotides matching TRBD2. This CDR3 contains 15 residues. In germline, CDR1 is SSHAT, CDR2 FNYEAQ (reference sequence). The chain's CDR3 is CASSLAGPYTGELFF. CDR3 in DNA: TGTGCTAGCAGCTTAGCGGGGCCGTACACCGGGGAGCTGTTTTTT.

The V and J genes are TRBV4-1 and TRBJ1-1, with 9 bases that match TRBD1. Germline V CDR1 and CDR2: MGHRA, YSYEKL. The CDR3 consists of 19 residues. Losses at the gene ends were 3 bases for V and 4 bases for J; bases not matched to a gene: 18. DNA for the CDR3: TGCGCCAGCAGCCATCCTAAGACGGAGGGGACAGGGTTTTTCACTGAAGCTTTCTTT. It is translated as CASSHPKTEGTGFFTEAFF.

The chain is built from TRBV28 and TRBJ2-4; 8 positions match TRBD1. Losses at the gene ends were 10 bases for V and 4 bases for J; bases not matched to a gene: 12. The germline V gene has CDR1 MDHEN and CDR2 SYDVKM. The CDR3 totals 15 residues. The CDR3 here is CATSDRDRLKNIQYF. The CDR3 DNA follows: TGTGCCACCTCGGACAGGGATCGACTAAAAAACATTCAGTACTTC.

The rearrangement links TRBV19 to TRBJ1-1, with D maybe TRBD1 (5 bases). The CDR3 is 13 residues long. The ends were cut back, 5 bases at V and 10 bases at J, with 17 bases in the middle. CDR1 is LNHDA, CDR2 SQIVND, per germline (reference sequence). The CDR3, as DNA: TGTGCCAGTAGTCCAGAGGGGTTTAGATCAGCTTTCTTT. Translated, it gives CASSPEGFRSAFF.

The CDR3 bases are TGTGCCAGCAGCCAACAGGGGATAACGGCCGAGCAGTACTTC. It is translated as CASSQQGITAEQYF. J is TRBJ2-7 and V is TRBV7-3, with 7 bases fitting TRBD1. The CDR3 consists of 14 residues. The trim removed 5 bases at V and 6 bases at J, leaving 10 bases unmatched. Per the germline V gene, CDR1 is SGHTA and CDR2 is FQGTGA.

This sequence joins TRBV3-1 (or the pseudogene TRBV3-2) and TRBJ1-1, with a weak D call TRBD1 (5 bases). The CDR3 runs to 17 residues. The germline V and J ends were trimmed by 4 bases and 0 bases, with 18 bases remaining between them. Per the germline V gene, CDR1 is LGHDT and CDR2 is YNNKEL (reference sequence). The CDR3 loop is CASSPRQLAALNTEAFF. DNA of the CDR3: TGTGCCAGCAGCCCGCGACAGTTAGCAGCCCTGAACACTGAAGCTTTCTTT.

The table lists this clone with a count of one. The CDR3 coding sequence is TGTGCCAGCTCGCCCACCGGGAGCTCTGGAAACACCATATATTTT. It translates to CASSPTGSSGNTIYF. The gene calls are TRBV18 and TRBJ1-3; D ambiguous. Germline CDR1 is KGHSH and CDR2 is LQKENI. CDR3 size: 15 residues. Between the trimmed V and J ends, which lost 6 bases and 0 bases, there was a span of 12 bases.